A single T cell receptor (beta chain) is shown here with its context. Its antigen is still unknown. Germline V gene lookup returns CDR1 SEHNR and CDR2 FQNEAQ (reference sequence). The CDR3 is 15 amino acids. Trimming stripped 5 bases from V and 4 bases from J, with 17 bases between. Sequenced by immunoSEQ multiplex PCR; TCRdb stores in-frame clones only, minus some. Counted here are about 90,000 clones, around 89% occurring once; the ten biggest clones make up more than 0.25%. These data come from a study of graft-versus-host responses after intestinal transplantation. This receptor was taken from a human donor who was the organ donor for an intestinal transplant. The source material was unstimulated CD4+ T cells sorted from spleen or lymph node cells, sampled before transplant. The chain has TRBV7-9 and TRBJ1-2; possibly TRBD1 for D (6 bases). CDR3 amino acids: CASSPRGGPGYGYTF. CDR3 bases: TGTGCCAGCAGCCCGAGGGGGGGGCCAGGCTATGGCTACACCTTC.